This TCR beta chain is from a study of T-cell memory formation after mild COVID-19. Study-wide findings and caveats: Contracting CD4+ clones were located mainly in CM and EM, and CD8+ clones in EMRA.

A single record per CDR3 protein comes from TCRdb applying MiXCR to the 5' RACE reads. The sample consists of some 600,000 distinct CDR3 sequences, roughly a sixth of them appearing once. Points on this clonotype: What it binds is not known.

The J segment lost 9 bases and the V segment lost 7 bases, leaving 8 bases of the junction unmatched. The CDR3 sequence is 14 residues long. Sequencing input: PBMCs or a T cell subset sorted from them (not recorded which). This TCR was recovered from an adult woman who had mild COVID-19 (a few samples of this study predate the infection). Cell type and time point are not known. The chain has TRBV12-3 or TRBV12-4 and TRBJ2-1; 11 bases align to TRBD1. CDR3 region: CASTFGQGAGEQFF. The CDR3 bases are TGTGCCAGCACCTTCGGACAGGGGGCCGGTGAGCAGTTCTTC.